This TCR beta chain comes out of a study of Ad26.COV2.S vaccination and SARS-CoV-2 variants (dated by TCRdb to about 2021). Study-level background: Vaccine-arm donors were drawn from COV1001, a multicentre, randomized, double-blind, placebo-controlled phase I-IIa trial of Ad26.COV2.S in healthy adults. Ad26.COV2.S was given intramuscularly at 5x10^10 or 1x10^11 viral particles, as a single shot or as two shots 56 days apart. TCRbeta repertoire sequencing served as the tool for gauging how specific and how broad the SARS-CoV-2-reactive T cell receptors were following Ad26.COV2.S vaccination. The TCR-sequenced set comprised around 30 samples: some 19 Ad26.COV2.S vaccine recipients, 5 placebo recipients and 8 SARS-CoV-2 convalescent individuals. Participants in the trial were split at random into five groups of five each, receiving low-dose or high-dose Ad26.COV2.S once or twice, or else placebo on both occasions. Investigators remained blinded to trial group allocation during experiments and outcome assessment.

Comments on this clone: There is no known antigen for this receptor. No much larger clonotype is one base removed from it; base qualities were not supplied.

Read against the paper, the sample's treatment or condition label means: 19 received Ad26.COV2.S at low or high dose, single or two shots; five or six received placebo; per-sample allocation not given. Repertoires of vaccine and placebo recipients were sequenced from samples collected on day 63 after the first injection. Between 29 July and 7 August 2020, Cohort 1b enrolled about 27 adults aged 18-55 years at one site in Boston, USA. Ad26.COV2.S consisted of a replication-incompetent adenovirus type 26 vector by which a prefusion-stabilized SARS-CoV-2 spike protein from the original Wuhan strain was expressed. The investigation overall reported the following: Spike-specific TCR breadth was higher in Ad26.COV2.S recipients than in placebo recipients (P = 0.0014). The study was not powered for comparison of responses between vaccine doses or regimens. Vaccine and placebo recipients had comparable non-spike TCR breadth, which fits with the vaccine containing only spike. After vaccination, spike-specific CD8+ and CD4+ T cell responses were reported to show substantial breadth. It was noted by the authors that total T cell responses may have been underestimated by the TCR breadth and depth analyses.

The immunoSEQ Assay was used to sequence TCRbeta CDR3 regions. After extraction, genomic DNA underwent amplification by bias-controlled multiplex PCR, followed by high-throughput sequencing. Under the source paper's analysis protocol: To quantify the absolute abundance of each unique TCRbeta CDR3 region, sequences were collapsed and filtered. T cell fraction was estimated by normalization of TCRbeta template counts to usable DNA, with usable DNA being measured through amplification of reference genes present in all nucleated cells. Repertoire TCRs were annotated as SARS-CoV-2-specific by exact matching of V gene, CDR3 amino acid sequence and J gene to a known reactive TCR set. MIRA supplied the reference SARS-CoV-2 TCR set, which was filtered for enrichment in COVID-19-positive ImmuneCODE repertoires so that public or cross-reactive TCRs were removed. Using the MIRA antigens, annotated TCRs were further analysed by specific ORF or by position within an ORF. Depth was the summed frequency of annotated unique rearrangements, while breadth was defined as annotated unique rearrangements over total unique productive rearrangements. Two-sided Wilcoxon rank-sum tests were applied when comparing TCR breadth between groups. TCRdb took this table from immuneACCESS and kept in-frame rearrangements with V and J called. Such tables lack part of the clones; where checked against another copy, unresolved V genes explain under half of the gap, and the rest is unexplained. Clonal size and the V and J genes are those of that table, whereas D and trimming came from the DNA. This sample lists hundreds of thousands of clones; about nine tenths were detected once. The top ten constitute 9.5% to 15% of the sample.

The V and J ends are trimmed by 1 base and 6 bases, leaving 13 bases between them. The germline V gene (reference sequence) gives CDR1 as LNHNV and CDR2 as YYDKDF. Measured from the cysteine to the phenylalanine, the CDR3 is 15 residues long. The entry retains the CDR3 DNA only, 45 bases that are in frame from base 1. This specimen consisted of peripheral blood, obtained in a trial of Ad26.COV2.S vaccine versus placebo. The sequence came from a person aged 18 to 59 who received the Ad26.COV2.S COVID-19 vaccine or a placebo. The rearrangement combines TRBV15 with TRBJ1-5; TRBD1 might be the D gene, on 5 matching bases. The CDR3 reads CATSRAAGAGQPQHF. Here is the DNA: TGTGCCACCAGCAGAGCCGCCGGGGCGGGTCAGCCCCAGCATTTT.